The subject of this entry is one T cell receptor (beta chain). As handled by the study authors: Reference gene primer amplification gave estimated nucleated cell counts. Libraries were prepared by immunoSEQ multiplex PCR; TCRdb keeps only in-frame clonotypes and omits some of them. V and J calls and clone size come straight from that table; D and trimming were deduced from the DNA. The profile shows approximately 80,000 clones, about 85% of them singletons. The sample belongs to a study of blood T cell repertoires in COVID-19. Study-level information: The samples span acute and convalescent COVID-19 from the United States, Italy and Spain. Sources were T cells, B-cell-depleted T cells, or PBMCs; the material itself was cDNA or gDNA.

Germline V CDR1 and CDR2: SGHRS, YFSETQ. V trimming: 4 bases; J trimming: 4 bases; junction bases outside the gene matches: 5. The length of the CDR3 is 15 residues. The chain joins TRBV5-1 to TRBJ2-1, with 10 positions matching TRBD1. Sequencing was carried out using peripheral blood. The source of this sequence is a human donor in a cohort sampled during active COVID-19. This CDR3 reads CASSRTGGAYNEQFF. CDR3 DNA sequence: TGCGCCAGCAGCCGGACAGGGGGAGCTTACAATGAGCAGTTCTTC.